This T cell receptor (beta chain) was sequenced in a study of tumor and adjacent non-tumor tissue in lung cancer. This sample's RNA came from whole unsorted tissue. TCRbeta libraries were built with three rounds of nested PCR, modified from ARM-PCR. Using its own MiXCR run on the multiplex PCR reads, TCRdb lists one record per CDR3 protein. There are 75,000 to 80,000 distinct CDR3 sequences in the sample; roughly 80% occur only once, and about 14% lies in the top ten. The CDR3 runs to 14 residues. Germline V CDR1 and CDR2: SGHAT, FQDESV (reference sequence). V lost 7 bases and J lost 0; bases outside the gene matches: 6. This clonotype turned up a few times.

The sample comprised lung tumor tissue. This TCR was recovered from a woman between 50 and 59 years old with non-small cell lung cancer. This chain connects TRBV11-1 to TRBJ2-7; 7 bases fit TRBD1. CDR3 DNA sequence: TGTGCCAGCAACCATCGGGACAGCTCCTACGAGCAGTACTTC. Translating it yields CASNHRDSSYEQYF.